This note documents a single T cell receptor beta chain sequence. These data come from a study of OX40 agonist ivuxolimab in advanced cancers. About the research overall: Patients received ivuxolimab, an agonistic anti-OX40 (CD134) antibody. Enrolled patients in dose escalation had cancers that were hepatocellular carcinoma, melanoma, renal cell or head and neck cancer.

Clones were sequenced by immunoSEQ multiplex PCR, and TCRdb holds only the in-frame ones, with some missing. This table holds some 80,000 clones, 70% to 90% found once. CDR1 and CDR2 from the germline V gene are LNHDA and SQIVND (reference sequence). The CDR3 contains 15 residues. V lost 7 bases and J 3 bases, leaving 16 bases between the germline ends. This TCR derives from an adult with an advanced solid tumor such as melanoma, head and neck, liver or kidney cancer. The chain uses TRBV19 and TRBJ2-1; the D gene is possibly TRBD2 (8 bases). The material sequenced was CD4+ or CD8+ T cells sorted from blood, taken in a trial of the OX40 agonist ivuxolimab. CDR3 region: CASTRGTSNYNEQFF. The CDR3 nucleotides are TGTGCCAGTACCAGGGGGACTAGTAACTACAATGAGCAGTTCTTC.